This entry lists 24 T cell receptor beta chains sequenced from one sample in a study of graft-versus-host responses after intestinal transplantation (dated by TCRdb to about 2021). Intraepithelial and lamina propria lymphocytes were isolated from graft specimens using dithiothreitol, EDTA incubations and collagenase D digestion. Preparation of the library involved the immunoSEQ multiplex PCR assay. In its TCRdb copy, this immuneACCESS table keeps in-frame sequences only and misses some clones. Where compared with another copy, unresolved V genes explain less than half of these, and the others have no known cause. The sample includes approximately 37,000 clones, with roughly 87% observed a single time. The ten largest clones take up about a sixth of the sample. The sequencing here drew on ileum tissue, taken about 200 days after intestinal transplant. Receptors originate from a human patient who received an intestinal transplant, so some T cells may come from the graft donor.

V gene TRBV6-5 combines with J gene TRBJ1-1, with unresolved D. Germline-derived CDR1 and CDR2 are MNHEY and SVGAGI. This CDR3 has 14 residues. V dropped 6 bases and J dropped 1 base, with 12 bases sitting between them. As DNA, the CDR3 is TGTGCCAGCAGGATCGGACCGTCGAACACTGAAGCTTTCTTT. Its protein product is CASRIGPSNTEAFF.

V usage is TRBV18 and J usage is TRBJ2-7; 9 nucleotides match TRBD1. CDR1 and CDR2 (germline): KGHSH, LQKENI. This CDR3 region has 14 residues. V lost 3 bases, J lost 7 bases, and 7 bases stayed unmatched. The CDR3 loop reads CASSPGTGTREQYF. CDR3 DNA sequence: TGTGCCAGCTCACCGGGGACAGGGACGAGGGAGCAGTACTTC.

CDR3: CASSPDRGQQFF. CDR3 DNA: TGTGCCAGCTCACCGGACAGGGGTCAGCAGTTCTTC. The V gene is TRBV18, the J gene TRBJ2-1; 9 nucleotides align to TRBD1. Per the germline V gene, CDR1 is KGHSH and CDR2 is LQKENI. The V segment lost 3 bases and the J segment 11 bases; nucleotides outside the gene matches: 2. The CDR3 runs 12 residues.

The chain uses TRBV10-3 and TRBJ1-4; D ambiguous. CDR3 length equals 19 residues. The V end lost 3 bases, the J end lost 5 bases, and 25 bases lay between the germline ends. Germline CDR1 and CDR2: ENHRY and SYGVKD. The chain's CDR3 is CAISDSAPSYPDPNEKLFF. As DNA, the CDR3 is TGTGCCATCAGTGATAGCGCCCCTTCTTACCCTGACCCGAATGAAAAACTGTTTTTT.

This chain uses TRBV28 with TRBJ2-1; TRBD2 matches at 14 bases. This CDR3 is built from 18 residues. The junction had 13 bases not matched to a gene; V was cut back by 1 base and J by 11 bases. The germline V gene has CDR1 MDHEN and CDR2 SYDVKM. CDR3 DNA: TGTGCCAGCAGTTTATCAGCTACCGGGACTAGCGGGGGCCTAAAGCAGTTCTTC. This translates into CASSLSATGTSGGLKQFF. Drawing the rest from reference TRBV28 and TRBJ2-1, the complete variable domain is DVKVTQSSRYLVKRTGEKVFLECVQDMDHENMFWYRQDPGLGLRLIYFSYDVKMKEKGDIPEGYSVSREKKERFSLILESASTNQTSMYLCASSLSATGTSGGLKQFFGPGTRLTVL.

V usage is TRBV19 and J usage is TRBJ2-4; possibly TRBD1 for D (6 bases). CDR1 is LNHDA and CDR2 is SQIVND in the germline V gene (reference sequence). The CDR3 totals 18 residues. The V gene lost 2 bases and the J gene lost 0 bases, with 17 bases spanning the gap. This CDR3 is CASSIRLTGLLAKNIQYF. Here the CDR3 DNA reads TGTGCCAGTAGTATACGCCTGACAGGCCTTCTAGCCAAAAACATTCAGTACTTC.

This clone was seen a single time. The gene calls are TRBV23-1 and TRBJ1-4; 7 bases align to TRBD1. TRBV23-1 is classed as an ORF, of uncertain function. The CDR3 covers 18 residues. V gave up 4 bases and J gave up 3 bases; unmatched junction bases: 14. Here the CDR3 reads CASSRLGVKGQPNEKLFF. As DNA, the CDR3 is TGCGCCAGCAGTCGCCTTGGGGTGAAGGGACAGCCTAATGAAAAACTGTTTTTT.

This clone was counted once. The rearrangement uses TRBV5-1 and TRBJ2-1; 13 nucleotides agree with TRBD2. CDR1 is SGHRS and CDR2 is YFSETQ in the germline V gene. CDR3 length: 15 residues. Trimming removed 5 bases from V and 3 bases from J; junction bases left unmatched: 2. CDR3 sequence reads: CASRGLAGVYNEQFF. The DNA of the CDR3 is TGCGCCAGCAGAGGACTAGCGGGGGTCTACAATGAGCAGTTCTTC.

This rearrangement joins TRBV19 to TRBJ2-7; 8 bases fit TRBD2. The CDR3 sequence is 15 residues long. V shed 9 bases, J shed 6 bases, and the junction held 16 bases outside the gene matches. The germline V gene has CDR1 LNHDA and CDR2 SQIVND (reference sequence). CDR3 DNA: TGTGCCAGCAGGGGAGCAGCGGGGGTAGGATCCGAGCAGTACTTC. Translating it yields CASRGAAGVGSEQYF. Variable domain in full (rest from reference TRBV19 and TRBJ2-7): DGGITQSPKYLFRKEGQNVTLSCEQNLNHDAMYWYRQDPGQGLRLIYYSQIVNDFQKGDIAEGYSVSREKKESFPLTVTSAQKNPTAFYLCASRGAAGVGSEQYFGPGTRLTVT.

The V and J genes are TRBV5-6 and TRBJ2-7; 8 nucleotides agree with TRBD1. Germline V gives CDR1 SGHDT, CDR2 YYEEEE. The CDR3 consists of 15 residues. The J segment lost 0 bases and the V segment lost 0 bases, leaving 2 bases of the junction unmatched. CDR3: CASSLAGQGSYEQYF. CDR3 sequence (DNA): TGTGCCAGCAGCTTGGCCGGACAGGGCTCCTACGAGCAGTACTTC. Complete variable domain (other parts from reference TRBV5-6 and TRBJ2-7): DAGVTQSPTHLIKTRGQQVTLRCSPKSGHDTVSWYQQALGQGPQFIFQYYEEEERQRGNFPDRFSGHQFPNYSSELNVNALLLGDSALYLCASSLAGQGSYEQYFGPGTRLTVT.

This chain links TRBV28 with TRBJ1-1; D may be TRBD1 (5 bases). Germline assignment: CDR1 MDHEN and CDR2 SYDVKM. CDR3 length: 15 residues. V lost 5 bases and J lost 9, with 22 bases in between. The CDR3: CASSRGETWGVKAFF. The CDR3, as DNA: TGTGCCAGCAGTCGCGGGGAAACATGGGGGGTAAAAGCTTTCTTT. The entire variable domain, with the rest obtained from reference TRBV28 and TRBJ1-1, is as follows: DVKVTQSSRYLVKRTGEKVFLECVQDMDHENMFWYRQDPGLGLRLIYFSYDVKMKEKGDIPEGYSVSREKKERFSLILESASTNQTSMYLCASSRGETWGVKAFFGQGTRLTVV.

The chain couples TRBV10-3 to TRBJ2-5; 8 bases line up with TRBD2. This CDR3 spans 15 amino acids. CDR1 is ENHRY and CDR2 is SYGVKD in the germline V gene. Trimming at V came to 10 bases and at J to 4 bases, leaving 14 bases not matched to a gene. The CDR3: CATGKGAGGPETQYF. DNA of the CDR3: TGTGCCACGGGGAAGGGTGCGGGAGGTCCAGAGACCCAGTACTTC.

The J gene is TRBJ2-7, the V gene TRBV29-1; 11 bases match TRBD2. Germline V gene lookup returns CDR1 SQVTM and CDR2 ANQGSEA. Trimming took 6 bases from V and 2 from J; bases not matched to a gene: 12. The CDR3 totals 16 residues. CDR3 sequence: CSVAGTSGLAPYEQYF. CDR3 DNA sequence: TGCAGCGTAGCCGGGACTAGCGGATTGGCCCCCTACGAGCAGTACTTC.

The genes are TRBV5-1 and TRBJ2-1; 8 bases match TRBD2. Germline lookup yields CDR1 SGHRS and CDR2 YFSETQ. The CDR3 has 16 amino acids. J gave up 3 bases and V 2 bases, and 7 bases lay outside the gene matches. DNA for the CDR3: TGCGCCAGCAGCTTCCTGGCTAGCGGGCTCTACAATGAGCAGTTCTTC. Translating it yields CASSFLASGLYNEQFF.

The chain links TRBV7-9 to TRBJ2-2, with 7 positions matching TRBD1. Trimming at V came to 4 bases and at J to 4 bases, leaving 3 bases not matched to a gene. In germline, CDR1 is SEHNR, CDR2 FQNEAQ (reference sequence). The CDR3 contains 14 residues. The chain's CDR3 is CASSSGTATGELFF. The DNA of the CDR3 is TGTGCCAGCAGCTCGGGGACAGCCACCGGGGAGCTGTTTTTT.

CDR3 nucleotide sequence: TGCGCCAGCAGCTCCGGGTCCAGCTCCTACGAGCAGTACTTC. It specifies CASSSGSSSYEQYF. The gene calls are TRBV5-1 and TRBJ2-7; no reliable D call. The germline V gene has CDR1 SGHRS and CDR2 YFSETQ. V dropped 3 bases and J dropped 0 bases, with 10 bases sitting between them. The CDR3 totals 14 residues.

This rearrangement joins TRBV28 to TRBJ1-5, with 7 positions matching TRBD1. The CDR3 totals 15 residues. Germline V lookup: CDR1 MDHEN, CDR2 SYDVKM. V was pared by 5 bases and J by 2 bases, with 6 bases of the junction left unmatched. The CDR3 loop reads CASSISGTGNQPQHF. CDR3 coding DNA: TGTGCCAGCAGTATCTCCGGGACAGGCAATCAGCCCCAGCATTTT.

This rearrangement joins TRBV7-3 to TRBJ2-3; a possible D gene is TRBD2 (5 bases). The CDR3 totals 14 residues. Germline CDR1 and CDR2: SGHTA and FQGTGA. The V and J ends lost 5 bases and 4 bases respectively, with 13 bases between them. In DNA form, the CDR3 reads TGTGCCAGCAGCCCCTCGGGGAGTTCAGATACGCAGTATTTT. This translates into CASSPSGSSDTQYF. Complete variable domain (other parts from reference TRBV7-3 and TRBJ2-3): GAGVSQTPSNKVTEKGKYVELRCDPISGHTALYWYRQSLGQGPEFLIYFQGTGAADDSGLPNDRFFAVRPEGSVSTLKIQRTERGDSAVYLCASSPSGSSDTQYFGPGTRLTVL.

This chain links TRBV27 with TRBJ1-4; D not certain. CDR1 is MNHEY and CDR2 is SMNVEV in the germline V gene (reference sequence). This CDR3 is 16 amino acids long. V shed 4 bases and J shed 7 bases, with 19 bases lying between them. The CDR3 coding sequence is TGTGCCAGCAGTTCGGGCCCGACGCCTGATCGTGAAAAACTGTTTTTT. This gives the protein CASSSGPTPDREKLFF.

This chain uses TRBV28 with TRBJ2-1; 9 bases fit TRBD1. This CDR3 comprises 19 residues. Germline CDR1 and CDR2: MDHEN and SYDVKM. The V and J ends lost 3 bases and 2 bases, in that order; junction bases with no gene match: 14. CDR3 in DNA: TGTGCCAGCAGTTTGGTCCAATACAGGGGGCCTAGCGCCTACAATGAGCAGTTCTTC. It codes for CASSLVQYRGPSAYNEQFF.

This chain uses TRBV6-5 with TRBJ2-5, with no clear D. The ends were cut back, 6 bases at V and 1 base at J, with 9 bases in the middle. This CDR3 region has 13 residues. CDR1 and CDR2 from the germline V gene are MNHEY and SVGAGI. CDR3 residues: CASRLTFQETQYF. CDR3 coding DNA: TGTGCCAGCAGGTTAACTTTCCAAGAGACCCAGTACTTC.

The CDR3 nucleotides are TGTGCCAGCAGCTTCGGGCTCCAAGAGACCCAGTACTTC. This gives the protein CASSFGLQETQYF. The rearrangement links TRBV5-4 to TRBJ2-5; D remains ambiguous. V was clipped by 2 bases and J by 1 base, with 6 bases between them. This CDR3 region has 13 residues. CDR1 SGHNT and CDR2 YYREEE come from the germline V gene (reference sequence).

The chain couples TRBV10-3 to TRBJ1-1; D ambiguous. CDR3 size: 15 residues. Trimming stripped 4 bases from V and 2 bases from J, with 14 bases between. Germline lookup yields CDR1 ENHRY and CDR2 SYGVKD. The CDR3 sequence: CAISVRSEANTEAFF. DNA for the CDR3: TGTGCCATCAGTGTTAGGTCCGAGGCTAACACTGAAGCTTTCTTT.

The J gene is TRBJ2-3, the V gene TRBV7-9; 7 bases fit TRBD2. This CDR3 region has 14 residues. V lost 4 bases, J lost 6 bases, and 7 bases stayed unmatched. CDR1 and CDR2 (germline): SEHNR, FQNEAQ (reference sequence). The CDR3, as DNA: TGTGCCAGCAGCTCCCAGACTAGCCCCGATACGCAGTATTTT. Protein: CASSSQTSPDTQYF.